Here is one T cell receptor beta chain with its context. Antigen specificity is unknown. TCRdb re-analysed the 5' RACE reads in MiXCR, keeping a single row per CDR3 protein. Of about 350,000 distinct CDR3 sequences in the sample, roughly an eighth are singletons; the top ten hold about a fifth. The CDR3 spans 13 residues. The V and J ends lost 3 bases and 5 bases respectively, with 10 bases between them. The germline CDR1 and CDR2 sequences are SEHNR and FQNEAQ (reference sequence). The entry originates in a study of T-cell memory formation after mild COVID-19. The study's findings and limits: The study detected some responding clones in pre-infection memory, suggesting cross-reactive memory joined. Clones from the second wave (peaking day 37) had unconfirmed SARS-CoV-2 specificity.

The chain is built from TRBV7-9 and TRBJ2-5; possible D gene TRBD2, 6 bases. The sequence derives from a man younger than 35 who had mild COVID-19 (a few samples of this study predate the infection). Cell type and time point are not known. Sample: PBMCs or a T cell subset sorted from them (not recorded which). The CDR3 here is CASSFHGGETQYF. Here the CDR3 DNA reads TGTGCCAGCAGCTTCCATGGGGGGGAGACCCAGTACTTC.